The 31 T cell receptor beta chains reported below all come from one sample, sequenced in a study of shared clonotypes between healthy human individuals. Assay: immunoSEQ multiplex PCR; the TCRdb copy retains only in-frame clones and omits some. The sample contains under 2.5 million clones, around 93% of which appear only once. The specimen was naive CD4+ T cells from PBMCs. Subset described: CD45RA+ positively selected. These receptors all stem from a man aged 18 to 30 in good health. Some clones in this sample may be carry-over from other donors' samples.

This chain connects TRBV19 to TRBJ2-7; a possible D gene is TRBD1 (6 bases). CDR3 length: 13 residues. Germline V gives CDR1 LNHDA, CDR2 SQIVND (reference sequence). V lost 4 bases and J lost 6, with 13 bases in between. As DNA, the CDR3 is TGTGCCAGTAGTAGTAAACAGGGAGTCGAGCAGTACTTC. As protein: CASSSKQGVEQYF.

The chain couples TRBV15 to TRBJ2-4; D is undetermined. From germline, CDR1 is LNHNV and CDR2 YYDKDF (reference sequence). The V end lost 1 base, the J end lost 1 base, and 14 bases lay between the germline ends. There are 17 residues in the CDR3. CDR3 nucleotides: TGTGCCACCAGCAGAGTCAGCCCAGCTGAGGCCAAAAACATTCAGTACTTC. Its translation is CATSRVSPAEAKNIQYF.

The V gene is TRBV6-1, the J gene TRBJ1-1, with D uncertain. Trimming removed 10 bases at V and 1 base at J, with 10 bases between. This CDR3 region has 12 residues. The germline gives CDR1 MNHNS, CDR2 SASEGT. CDR3 DNA sequence: TGTGCCACCGACGGACGGAACACTGAAGCTTTCTTT. The encoded protein is CATDGRNTEAFF.

The chain joins TRBV4-3 to TRBJ1-2, with 8 bases identical to TRBD1. The CDR3 is made up of 15 amino acids. Germline values: CDR1 LGHNA, CDR2 YSLEER. After removal of 0 bases from V and 2 bases from J, the junction contained 2 bases not matched to a gene. The CDR3 is CASSQEQGANYGYTF. The CDR3 nucleotides read TGCGCCAGCAGCCAAGAGCAGGGGGCGAACTATGGCTACACCTTC.

This chain connects TRBV4-1 to TRBJ2-5; the D is unclear. Germline CDR1 is MGHRA and CDR2 is YSYEKL. This CDR3 is built from 13 residues. Trimming removed 1 base from V and 5 bases from J, with 8 bases in between. CDR3 region: CASSQGIWETQYF. CDR3 bases: TGCGCCAGCAGCCAAGGGATTTGGGAGACCCAGTACTTC.

About this clone itself: At the DNA level, this CDR3 is encoded by other sequences in the same sample as well. The V gene is TRBV5-4, the J gene TRBJ2-3; possibly TRBD2 for D (5 bases). V was pared by 0 bases and J by 6 bases, with 8 bases between. This CDR3 spans 13 amino acids. The germline V gene has CDR1 SGHNT and CDR2 YYREEE (reference sequence). The DNA of the CDR3 is TGTGCCAGCAGCTTGGCTGCGGGCGATACGCAGTATTTT. Its translation: CASSLAAGDTQYF.

Note on this clone: The same CDR3 also results from other DNA sequences found in this sample. The chain has TRBV29-1 and TRBJ2-5; the match to TRBD1 covers 8 bases. This CDR3 has 12 amino acids. Unmatched junction bases numbered 2, after V lost 6 bases and J lost 2 bases. Germline V lookup: CDR1 SQVTM, CDR2 ANQGSEA. Written as DNA, the CDR3 is TGCAGCGTCCGGACAGGGCAAGAGACCCAGTACTTC. It specifies CSVRTGQETQYF.

The CDR3 reads CASSQEGGGSLGQPQHF. CDR3 sequence (DNA): TGCGCCAGCAGCCAAGAAGGCGGAGGAAGTTTAGGTCAGCCCCAGCATTTT. The rearrangement uses TRBV4-1 and TRBJ1-5; D is uncertain. This CDR3 comprises 17 residues. With 0 bases removed from V and 6 bases from J, the gap between germline ends came to 18 bases. Germline CDR1 is MGHRA and CDR2 is YSYEKL.

The rearrangement links TRBV5-1 to TRBJ2-7; 9 bases align to TRBD1. The V gene end was trimmed by 2 bases and the J gene end by 3 bases; junction bases not matched to a gene: 9. Germline values: CDR1 SGHRS, CDR2 YFSETQ. This CDR3 is built from 16 residues. CDR3 sequence: CASSLTGTGWDYEQYF. The CDR3 DNA reads TGCGCCAGCAGCTTAACCGGGACAGGGTGGGACTACGAGCAGTACTTC.

In regard to this clone: Sequence at one end of the junction differs from germline and may be a read error. The chain joins TRBV25-1 to TRBJ2-1; no firm D call. Germline V gene lookup returns CDR1 MGHDK and CDR2 SYGVNS. The CDR3 covers 17 residues. CDR3 DNA: TGTGCCAGCAGTGAATATATAGGCAGGACCTCCGACAATGAGCAGTTCTTC. Encoded protein: CASSEYIGRTSDNEQFF.

The CDR3 nucleotides are TGTGCCAGCAGTAATACTCAGGGACATGAAAAACTGTTTTTT. This codes for CASSNTQGHEKLFF. This rearrangement joins TRBV28 to TRBJ1-4, with D maybe TRBD1 (5 bases). V dropped 5 bases and J dropped 6 bases, with 13 bases sitting between them. Germline values: CDR1 MDHEN, CDR2 SYDVKM. The CDR3 sequence is 14 residues long.

This chain connects TRBV6-1 to TRBJ2-3; weak D call: TRBD1 (5 bases). Looked up from germline, CDR1 is MNHNS and CDR2 is SASEGT. The CDR3 runs to 14 residues. Trimming took 7 bases from V and 3 from J, leaving 14 bases between them. CDR3 residues: CASTKGARTDTQYF. CDR3 DNA: TGTGCCAGCACGAAAGGGGCGCGAACAGATACGCAGTATTTT.

The chain has TRBV30 and TRBJ1-1; 7 nucleotides align to TRBD1. Germline values: CDR1 GTSNPN, CDR2 SVGIG (reference sequence). With V trimmed by 2 bases and J by 3 bases, 0 bases remained unmatched. The CDR3 is made up of 12 amino acids. The CDR3 here is CAWSTGDTEAFF. The CDR3 DNA reads as TGTGCCTGGAGTACAGGGGACACTGAAGCTTTCTTT.

This clone was detected once. The V and J genes are TRBV9 and TRBJ2-5; D possibly corresponds to TRBD2 (7 bases). Trimming cost V 3 bases and J 5 bases, with 26 bases left between them. Per germline, CDR1 SGDLS and CDR2 YYNGEE. This CDR3 has 18 amino acids. Written as DNA, the CDR3 is TGTGCCAGCAGCGCCCGCGGGCTAGCGGACACCCAGGGGGAGACCCAGTACTTC. Protein sequence: CASSARGLADTQGETQYF.

A single count supports this clone. The genes are TRBV9 and TRBJ1-2; tentatively, D is TRBD1 (5 bases). The V end lost 3 bases, the J end lost 2 bases, and 11 bases lay between the germline ends. The CDR3 has 14 residues. CDR1 SGDLS and CDR2 YYNGEE come from the germline V gene. CDR3 DNA sequence: TGTGCCAGCAGCGCCCGGGGGGGAAACTATGGCTACACCTTC. This gives the protein CASSARGGNYGYTF.

V usage is TRBV10-3 and J usage is TRBJ2-7; 8 nucleotides align to TRBD1. This CDR3 is built from 14 residues. V was pared by 6 bases and J by 2 bases, with 6 bases of the junction left unmatched. Germline-derived CDR1 and CDR2 are ENHRY and SYGVKD. In nucleotides, the CDR3 is TGTGCCATCAGCAAGGGACAGGAGGCCTACGAGCAGTACTTC. It translates to CAISKGQEAYEQYF.

J is TRBJ2-6 and V is TRBV30; D ambiguous. V was shortened by 2 bases and J by 3 bases, with 8 bases between the two germline ends. CDR3 length equals 14 residues. Germline CDR1 is GTSNPN and CDR2 is SVGIG (reference sequence). The CDR3 coding sequence is TGTGCCTGGAGTTCGGCTAATGGGGCCAACGTCCTGACTTTC. Amino acids: CAWSSANGANVLTF.

The CDR3 bases are TGTGCCAGCAGCCATTCTCTAGCGGGAGGCCCCCACGAGCAGTACTTC. This gives the protein CASSHSLAGGPHEQYF. The chain employs TRBV7-2 and TRBJ2-7, with 11 bases identical to TRBD2. This CDR3 is 16 amino acids long. V shed 5 bases and J 5 bases; nucleotides not matched to a gene: 11. CDR1 and CDR2 from the germline V gene are SGHTA and FQGNSA.

The genes are TRBV4-1 and TRBJ2-3; D ambiguous. CDR1 is MGHRA, CDR2 YSYEKL, per germline. This CDR3 contains 13 residues. Trimming left V 2 bases short and J 4 bases short, with 7 bases between. The CDR3 here is CASSQTPADTQYF. The CDR3 nucleotides read TGCGCCAGCAGCCAAACCCCGGCAGATACGCAGTATTTT.

The table lists this clone with a count of one. This sample includes further DNA sequences coding for the same CDR3. The CDR3 loop is CASSRDRGHEQYF. The CDR3 coding sequence is TGTGCCAGCAGTCGGGACAGGGGGCACGAGCAGTACTTC. This sequence joins TRBV28 and TRBJ2-7; 12 bases fit TRBD1. V shed 5 bases, J shed 5 bases, and the junction held 1 base outside the gene matches. The CDR3 has 13 residues. Germline loops: CDR1 MDHEN, CDR2 SYDVKM.

This clone was observed once. The chain has TRBV9 and TRBJ2-5; no clear D. Between the trimmed V and J ends, which lost 4 bases and 4 bases, there was a span of 14 bases. The CDR3 runs to 14 residues. Germline CDR1 is SGDLS and CDR2 is YYNGEE. The CDR3 coding sequence is TGTGCCAGCAGCCCCCTAGGTACAAGAGAGACCCAGTACTTC. Translating gives CASSPLGTRETQYF.

This chain connects TRBV9 to TRBJ2-7, with 8 bases that match TRBD2. The V gene's germline CDR1 is SGDLS and CDR2 YYNGEE. This CDR3 has 16 amino acids. V lost 0 bases, J lost 3 bases, and 8 bases stayed unmatched. CDR3 protein: CASSVDEAGAVYEQYF. CDR3 coding DNA: TGTGCCAGCAGCGTAGACGAAGCGGGAGCTGTCTACGAGCAGTACTTC.

There are a few counts of this clone. The sample holds other DNA sequences that translate to the same CDR3. The chain uses TRBV29-1 and TRBJ1-1, with unresolved D. The germline V and J ends were trimmed by 6 bases and 0 bases, with 11 bases remaining between them. Germline V gene data show CDR1 as SQVTM and CDR2 as ANQGSEA. The CDR3 totals 13 residues. CDR3 sequence (DNA): TGCAGCGTGCGGGGTCTCATGAACACTGAAGCTTTCTTT. It codes for CSVRGLMNTEAFF.

The chain combines TRBV15 with TRBJ1-5, with 7 bases identical to TRBD1. The germline V gene has CDR1 LNHNV and CDR2 YYDKDF (reference sequence). This CDR3 contains 15 residues. J lost 5 bases, V lost 1 base, and 5 bases had no gene match. CDR3 DNA sequence: TGTGCCACCAGCAGAGTAAGGGACAGCTATCAGCCCCAGCATTTT. This gives the protein CATSRVRDSYQPQHF.

The chain recombines TRBV5-6 with TRBJ2-5, with a possible D match to TRBD1 (6 bases). V lost 4 bases to trimming and J lost 5 bases, with 21 bases between them. Per germline, CDR1 SGHDT and CDR2 YYEEEE. CDR3 length equals 16 residues. CDR3 in DNA: TGTGCCAGCAGCCCGTCGACAGGACCGAGGGGGGAGACCCAGTACTTC. Translation gives CASSPSTGPRGETQYF.

The rearrangement links TRBV5-1 to TRBJ2-5; the D call may be TRBD1 or TRBD2 (5 bases each). Trimming shortened V by 6 bases and J by 2 bases, and 14 bases separated the two germline ends. This CDR3 comprises 14 residues. Germline V lookup: CDR1 SGHRS, CDR2 YFSETQ. This CDR3 is CASMVRGVQETQYF. The CDR3 bases are TGCGCCAGCATGGTTAGAGGGGTTCAAGAGACCCAGTACTTC.

The J gene is TRBJ2-1, the V gene TRBV7-3, with a tentative D call TRBD2 (5 bases). V was trimmed by 5 bases and J by 6 bases, leaving 17 bases between them. The CDR3 has 15 amino acids. CDR1 and CDR2 (germline): SGHTA, FQGTGA. The CDR3 loop is CASSEASLAGNEQFF. The CDR3 DNA sequence: TGTGCCAGCAGCGAAGCCTCTCTAGCCGGCAATGAGCAGTTCTTC.

This clone showed up just a few times. The chain is built from TRBV5-1 and TRBJ2-5; possibly TRBD2 for D (5 bases). V lost 5 bases and J lost 4, with 15 bases in between. Germline V gives CDR1 SGHRS, CDR2 YFSETQ. The CDR3 runs 14 residues. The DNA for the CDR3 is TGCGCCAGCAGGAACGGACGAGGAGGAGAGACCCAGTACTTC. Protein product: CASRNGRGGETQYF.

This rearrangement joins TRBV7-6 to TRBJ2-5, with 9 bases matching TRBD1. Germline V gene sequence: CDR1 SGHVS, CDR2 FNYEAQ. This CDR3 has 16 residues. V was pared by 5 bases and J by 4 bases, with 11 bases of the junction left unmatched. The CDR3 region is CASSPRDRVGRETQYF. CDR3 sequence (DNA): TGTGCCAGCAGCCCGAGGGACAGGGTGGGGAGAGAGACCCAGTACTTC.

This chain joins TRBV7-3 and TRBJ1-1; D not certain. CDR1 and CDR2 from the germline V gene are SGHTA and FQGTGA. CDR3 length: 12 residues. Trimming shortened V by 5 bases and J by 1 base, and 5 bases separated the two germline ends. CDR3 coding DNA: TGTGCCAGCAGCACACAGAACACTGAAGCTTTCTTT. Its protein is CASSTQNTEAFF. Variable domain in full (rest from reference TRBV7-3 and TRBJ1-1): GAGVSQTPSNKVTEKGKYVELRCDPISGHTALYWYRQSLGQGPEFLIYFQGTGAADDSGLPNDRFFAVRPEGSVSTLKIQRTERGDSAVYLCASSTQNTEAFFGQGTRLTVV.

The genes are TRBV19 and TRBJ1-5, with no clear D. The CDR3 extends over 14 amino acids. The ends were cut back, 7 bases at V and 4 bases at J, with 14 bases in the middle. In germline, CDR1 is LNHDA, CDR2 SQIVND (reference sequence). CDR3 coding DNA: TGTGCCAGTACCCCTTGGAACATAAATCAGCCCCAGCATTTT. It translates to CASTPWNINQPQHF.